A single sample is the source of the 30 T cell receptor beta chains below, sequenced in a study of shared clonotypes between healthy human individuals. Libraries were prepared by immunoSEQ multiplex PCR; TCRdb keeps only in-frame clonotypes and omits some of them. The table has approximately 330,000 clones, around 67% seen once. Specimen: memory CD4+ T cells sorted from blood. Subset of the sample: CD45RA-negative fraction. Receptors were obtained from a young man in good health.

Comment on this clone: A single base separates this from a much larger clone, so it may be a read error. The CDR3 nucleotides are TGTGCCAGCAGCTCCAGGGGACACTATGGCTACACCTTC. It is translated as CASSSRGHYGYTF. The chain is built from TRBV11-2 and TRBJ1-2; a weak D match, TRBD1 (6 bases). The CDR3 loop spans 13 amino acids. Trimming pared 4 bases from V and 3 bases from J, leaving 9 bases between. Germline CDR1 reads SGHAT; CDR2 reads FQNNGV. Drawing the rest from reference TRBV11-2 and TRBJ1-2, the complete variable domain is EAGVAQSPRYKIIEKRQSVAFWCNPISGHATLYWYQQILGQGPKLLIQFQNNGVVDDSQLPKDRFSAERLKGVDSTLKIQPAKLEDSAVYLCASSSRGHYGYTFGSGTRLTVV.

This CDR3 reads CASSLAGVWGGNTEAFF. The DNA of the CDR3 is TGCGCCAGCAGCTTGGCCGGGGTGTGGGGCGGGAACACTGAAGCTTTCTTT. This chain joins TRBV5-1 and TRBJ1-1, with a possible D match to TRBD1 (5 bases). In germline, CDR1 is SGHRS, CDR2 YFSETQ. This CDR3 comprises 17 residues. V was trimmed by 0 bases and J by 1 base, leaving 16 bases between them. Using reference TRBV5-1 and TRBJ1-1 for the parts outside the CDR3, the full variable domain is KAGVTQTPRYLIKTRGQQVTLSCSPISGHRSVSWYQQTPGQGLQFLFEYFSETQRNKGNFPGRFSGRQFSNSRSEMNVSTLELGDSALYLCASSLAGVWGGNTEAFFGQGTRLTVV.

CDR3 sequence (DNA): TGTGCCAGCAGTCCCCGACAGGCCTCCTATGGCTACACCTTC. Translating it yields CASSPRQASYGYTF. This rearrangement joins TRBV6-6 to TRBJ1-2, with a tentative D call TRBD1 (6 bases). The CDR3 covers 14 residues. From germline, CDR1 is MNHNY and CDR2 SVGAGI (reference sequence). V was shortened by 5 bases and J by 4 bases, with 14 bases between the two germline ends.

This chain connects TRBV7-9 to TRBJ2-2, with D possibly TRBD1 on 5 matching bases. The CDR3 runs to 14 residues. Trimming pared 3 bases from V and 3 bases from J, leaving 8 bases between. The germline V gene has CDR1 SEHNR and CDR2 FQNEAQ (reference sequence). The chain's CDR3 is CASSFQGDTGELFF. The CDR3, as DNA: TGTGCCAGCAGCTTTCAGGGTGACACCGGGGAGCTGTTTTTT.

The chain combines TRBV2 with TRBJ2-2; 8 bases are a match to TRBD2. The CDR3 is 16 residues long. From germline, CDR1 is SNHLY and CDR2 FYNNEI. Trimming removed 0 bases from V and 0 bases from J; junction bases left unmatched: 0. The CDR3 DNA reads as TGTGCCAGCAGTGAAGCGGGACTAGCGAACACCGGGGAGCTGTTTTTT. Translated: CASSEAGLANTGELFF. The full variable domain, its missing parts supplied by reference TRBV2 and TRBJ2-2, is EPEVTQTPSHQVTQMGQEVILRCVPISNHLYFYWYRQILGQKVEFLVSFYNNEISEKSEIFDDQFSVERPDGSNFTLKIRSTKLEDSAMYFCASSEAGLANTGELFFGEGSRLTVL.

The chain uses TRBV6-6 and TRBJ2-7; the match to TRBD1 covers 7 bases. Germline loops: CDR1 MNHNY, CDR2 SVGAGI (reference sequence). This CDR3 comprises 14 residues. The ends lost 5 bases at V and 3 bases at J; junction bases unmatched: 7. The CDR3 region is CASSPSTGSYEQYF. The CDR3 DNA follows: TGTGCCAGCAGTCCTTCGACAGGGAGCTACGAGCAGTACTTC.

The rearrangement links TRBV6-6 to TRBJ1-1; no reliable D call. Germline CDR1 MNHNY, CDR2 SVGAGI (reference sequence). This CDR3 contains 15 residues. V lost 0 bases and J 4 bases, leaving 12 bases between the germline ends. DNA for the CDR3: TGTGCCAGCAGTTACTCGAGTACCAGGTCCACTGAAGCTTTCTTT. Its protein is CASSYSSTRSTEAFF.

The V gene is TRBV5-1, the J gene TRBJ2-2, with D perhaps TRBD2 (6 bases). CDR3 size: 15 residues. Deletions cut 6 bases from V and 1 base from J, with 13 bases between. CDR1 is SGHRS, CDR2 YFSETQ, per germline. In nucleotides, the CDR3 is TGCGCCAGCACAAGGACTACCAGGAACACCGGGGAGCTGTTTTTT. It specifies CASTRTTRNTGELFF.

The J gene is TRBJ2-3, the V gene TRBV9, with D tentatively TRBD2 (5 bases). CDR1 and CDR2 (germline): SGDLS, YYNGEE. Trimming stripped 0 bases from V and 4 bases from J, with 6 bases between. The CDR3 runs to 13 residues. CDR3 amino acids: CASSVERPDTQYF. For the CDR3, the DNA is TGTGCCAGCAGCGTAGAGCGGCCAGATACGCAGTATTTT. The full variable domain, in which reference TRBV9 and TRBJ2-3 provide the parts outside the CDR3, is DSGVTQTPKHLITATGQRVTLRCSPRSGDLSVYWYQQSLDQGLQFLIQYYNGEERAKGNILERFSAQQFPDLHSELNLSSLELGDSALYFCASSVERPDTQYFGPGTRLTVL.

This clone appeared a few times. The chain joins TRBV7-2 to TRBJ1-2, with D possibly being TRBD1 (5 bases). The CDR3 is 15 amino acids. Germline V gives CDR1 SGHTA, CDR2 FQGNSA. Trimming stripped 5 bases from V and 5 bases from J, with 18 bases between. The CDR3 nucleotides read TGTGCCAGCAGCACCTACGTCGGGACGGCGTATGGCTACACCTTC. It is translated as CASSTYVGTAYGYTF.

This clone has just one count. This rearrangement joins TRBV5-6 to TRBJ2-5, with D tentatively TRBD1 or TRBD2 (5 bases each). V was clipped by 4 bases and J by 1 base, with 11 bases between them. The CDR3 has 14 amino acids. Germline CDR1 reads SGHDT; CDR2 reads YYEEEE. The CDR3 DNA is TGTGCCAGCAGCGGCGTTGGGGGCCAAGAGACCCAGTACTTC. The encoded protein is CASSGVGGQETQYF. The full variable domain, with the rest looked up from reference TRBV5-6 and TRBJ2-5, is DAGVTQSPTHLIKTRGQQVTLRCSPKSGHDTVSWYQQALGQGPQFIFQYYEEEERQRGNFPDRFSGHQFPNYSSELNVNALLLGDSALYLCASSGVGGQETQYFGPGTRLLVL.

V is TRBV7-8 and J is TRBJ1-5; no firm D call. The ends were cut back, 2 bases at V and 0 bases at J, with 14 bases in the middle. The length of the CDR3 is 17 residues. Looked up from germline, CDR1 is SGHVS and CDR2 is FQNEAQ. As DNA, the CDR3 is TGTGCCAGCAGCTTACCCCGCAGGTTTAATAGCAATCAGCCCCAGCATTTT. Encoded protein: CASSLPRRFNSNQPQHF.

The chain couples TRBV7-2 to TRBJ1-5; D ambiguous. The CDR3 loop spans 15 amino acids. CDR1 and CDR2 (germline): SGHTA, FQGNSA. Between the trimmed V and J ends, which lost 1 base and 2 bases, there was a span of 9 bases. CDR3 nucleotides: TGTGCCAGCAGCTTAGACCCTGGTGGCAATCAGCCCCAGCATTTT. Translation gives CASSLDPGGNQPQHF.

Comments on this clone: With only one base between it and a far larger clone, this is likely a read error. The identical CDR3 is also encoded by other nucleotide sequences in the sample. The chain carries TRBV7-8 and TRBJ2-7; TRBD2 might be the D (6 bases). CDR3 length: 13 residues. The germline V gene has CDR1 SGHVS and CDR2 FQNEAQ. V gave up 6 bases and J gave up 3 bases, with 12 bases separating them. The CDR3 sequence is CASSPLAVYEQYF. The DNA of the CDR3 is TGTGCCAGCAGTCCCTTAGCGGTCTACGAGCAGTACTTC.

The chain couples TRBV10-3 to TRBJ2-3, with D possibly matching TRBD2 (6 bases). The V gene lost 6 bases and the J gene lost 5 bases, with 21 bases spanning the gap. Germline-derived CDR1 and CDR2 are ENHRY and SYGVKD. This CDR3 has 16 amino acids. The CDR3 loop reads CAIRAVAEPEGDTQYF. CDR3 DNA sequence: TGTGCCATCAGGGCGGTAGCGGAACCGGAGGGAGATACGCAGTATTTT.

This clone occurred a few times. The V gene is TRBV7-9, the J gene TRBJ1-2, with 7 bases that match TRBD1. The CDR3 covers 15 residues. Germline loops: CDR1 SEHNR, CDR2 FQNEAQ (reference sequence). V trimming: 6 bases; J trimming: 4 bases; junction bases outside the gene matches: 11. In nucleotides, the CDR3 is TGTGCCAGCAGTTCACGGACAGGAGGGGTCTATGGCTACACCTTC. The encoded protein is CASSSRTGGVYGYTF.

CDR3 coding DNA: TGTGCCAGCAGCACCCGGACACGACGGAATGAGCAGTTCTTC. It encodes CASSTRTRRNEQFF. The chain joins TRBV11-2 to TRBJ2-1; weak D call: TRBD1 (5 bases). Germline lookup yields CDR1 SGHAT and CDR2 FQNNGV. The V end was cut by 5 bases, the J end by 7 bases, with 15 bases between. The CDR3 spans 14 residues.

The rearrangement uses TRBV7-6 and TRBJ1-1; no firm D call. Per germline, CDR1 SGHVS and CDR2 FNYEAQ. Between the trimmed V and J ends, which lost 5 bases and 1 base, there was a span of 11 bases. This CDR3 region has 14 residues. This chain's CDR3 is CASSHALGNTEAFF. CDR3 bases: TGTGCCAGCAGCCATGCCTTAGGGAACACTGAAGCTTTCTTT. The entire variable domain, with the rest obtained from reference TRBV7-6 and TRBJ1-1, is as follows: GAGVSQSPRYKVTKRGQDVALRCDPISGHVSLYWYRQALGQGPEFLTYFNYEAQQDKSGLPNDRFSAERPEGSISTLTIQRTEQRDSAMYRCASSHALGNTEAFFGQGTRLTVV.

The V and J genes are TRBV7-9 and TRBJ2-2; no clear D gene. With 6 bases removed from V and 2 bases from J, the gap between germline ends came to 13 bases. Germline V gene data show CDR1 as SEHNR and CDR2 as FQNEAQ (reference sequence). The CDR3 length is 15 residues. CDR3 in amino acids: CASRWVQPNTGELFF. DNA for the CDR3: TGTGCCAGCAGATGGGTACAGCCTAACACCGGGGAGCTGTTTTTT.

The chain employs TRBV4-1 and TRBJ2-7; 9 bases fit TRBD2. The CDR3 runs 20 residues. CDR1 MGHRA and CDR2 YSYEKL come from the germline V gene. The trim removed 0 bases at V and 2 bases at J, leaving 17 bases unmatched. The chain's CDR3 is CASSQESRRGGVAGAYEQYF. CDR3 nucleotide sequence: TGCGCCAGCAGCCAAGAATCTCGGAGGGGCGGGGTAGCGGGGGCCTACGAGCAGTACTTC.

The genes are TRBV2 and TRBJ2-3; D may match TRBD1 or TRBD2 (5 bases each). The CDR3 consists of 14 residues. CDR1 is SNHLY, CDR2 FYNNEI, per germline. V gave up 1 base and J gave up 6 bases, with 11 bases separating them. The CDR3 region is CASSEEFGGDTQYF. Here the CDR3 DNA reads TGTGCCAGCAGTGAAGAATTTGGGGGTGATACGCAGTATTTT. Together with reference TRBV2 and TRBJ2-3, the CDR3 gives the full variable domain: EPEVTQTPSHQVTQMGQEVILRCVPISNHLYFYWYRQILGQKVEFLVSFYNNEISEKSEIFDDQFSVERPDGSNFTLKIRSTKLEDSAMYFCASSEEFGGDTQYFGPGTRLTVL.

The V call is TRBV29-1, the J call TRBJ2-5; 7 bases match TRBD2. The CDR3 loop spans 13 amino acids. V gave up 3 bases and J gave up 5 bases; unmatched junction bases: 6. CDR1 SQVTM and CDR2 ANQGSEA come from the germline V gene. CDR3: CSVDRGSGETQYF. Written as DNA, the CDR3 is TGCAGCGTTGATCGCGGGAGTGGGGAGACCCAGTACTTC.

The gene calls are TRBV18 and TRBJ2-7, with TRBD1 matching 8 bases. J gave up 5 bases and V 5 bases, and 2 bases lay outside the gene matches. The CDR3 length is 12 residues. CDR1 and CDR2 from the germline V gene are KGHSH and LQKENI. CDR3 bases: TGTGCCAGCTCAGAGACAGGGGACGAGCAGTACTTC. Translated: CASSETGDEQYF.

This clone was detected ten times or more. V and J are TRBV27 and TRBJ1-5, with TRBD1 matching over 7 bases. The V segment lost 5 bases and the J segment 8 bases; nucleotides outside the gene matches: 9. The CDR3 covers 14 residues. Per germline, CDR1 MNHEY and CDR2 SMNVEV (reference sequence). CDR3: CASSQDRVLEPQHF. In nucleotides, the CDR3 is TGTGCCAGCAGTCAAGACAGGGTTTTAGAGCCCCAGCATTTT.

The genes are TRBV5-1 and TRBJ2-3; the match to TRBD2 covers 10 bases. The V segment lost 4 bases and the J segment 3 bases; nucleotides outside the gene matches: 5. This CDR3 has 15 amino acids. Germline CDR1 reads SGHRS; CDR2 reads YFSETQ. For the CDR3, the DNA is TGCGCCAGCAGCACTAGCGGGGACGGTACAGATACGCAGTATTTT. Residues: CASSTSGDGTDTQYF. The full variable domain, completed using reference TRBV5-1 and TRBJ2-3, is KAGVTQTPRYLIKTRGQQVTLSCSPISGHRSVSWYQQTPGQGLQFLFEYFSETQRNKGNFPGRFSGRQFSNSRSEMNVSTLELGDSALYLCASSTSGDGTDTQYFGPGTRLTVL.

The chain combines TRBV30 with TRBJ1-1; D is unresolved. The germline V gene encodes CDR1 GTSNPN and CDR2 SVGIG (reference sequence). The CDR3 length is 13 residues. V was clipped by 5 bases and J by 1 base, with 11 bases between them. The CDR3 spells CAWGVGRNTEAFF. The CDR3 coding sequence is TGTGCCTGGGGGGTGGGTCGGAACACTGAAGCTTTCTTT.

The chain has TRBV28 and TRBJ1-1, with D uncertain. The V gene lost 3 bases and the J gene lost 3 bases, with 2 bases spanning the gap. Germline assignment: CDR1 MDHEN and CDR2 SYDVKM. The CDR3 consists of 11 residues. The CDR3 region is CASSFYTEAFF. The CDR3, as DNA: TGTGCCAGCAGTTTTTACACTGAAGCTTTCTTT.

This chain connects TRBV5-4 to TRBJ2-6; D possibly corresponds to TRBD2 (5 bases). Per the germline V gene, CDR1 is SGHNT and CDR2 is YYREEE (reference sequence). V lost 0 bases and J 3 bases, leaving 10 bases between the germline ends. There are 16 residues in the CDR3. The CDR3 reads CASSLGPSGGANVLTF. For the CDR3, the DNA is TGTGCCAGCAGCTTGGGACCAAGCGGTGGGGCCAACGTCCTGACTTTC.

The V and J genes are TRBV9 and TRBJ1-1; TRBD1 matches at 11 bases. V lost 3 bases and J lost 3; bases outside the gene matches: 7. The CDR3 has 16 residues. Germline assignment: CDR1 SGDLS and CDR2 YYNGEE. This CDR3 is CASSAPGTGGYTEAFF. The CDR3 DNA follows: TGTGCCAGCAGCGCCCCCGGGACAGGGGGATACACTGAAGCTTTCTTT.

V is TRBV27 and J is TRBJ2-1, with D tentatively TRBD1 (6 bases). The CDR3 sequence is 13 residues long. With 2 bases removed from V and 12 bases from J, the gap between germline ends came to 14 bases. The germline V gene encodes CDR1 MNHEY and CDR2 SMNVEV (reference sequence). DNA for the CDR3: TGTGCCAGCAGTTTAAGAGACAGGCCGACGCAGTTCTTC. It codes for CASSLRDRPTQFF.